In its sample, the clone carrying this T cell receptor (beta chain) was seen once. The antigen is unknown. The data derive from a study of cytomegalovirus exposure and HLA in healthy donors. Findings and limits, study-wide: Previous analysis showed most TCR beta V segments were productive about 90% or about 30% of the time.

In the PCR, 60 Vbeta and 13 Jbeta primers were used. TCRdb's copy holds only in-frame clones and misses some; the assay was immunoSEQ multiplex PCR. The profile shows approximately 150,000 clones, 80% of them singletons. This cohort consisted of healthy bone marrow donors. This donor has no recorded CMV serostatus. Sequenced: PBMCs. The source is a human donor in good health.

The CDR3 reads CASSHLRGNTDTQYF. CDR3 in DNA: TGCGCCAGCAGCCACCTCAGGGGAAACACAGATACGCAGTATTTT. The rearrangement uses TRBV4-3 and TRBJ2-3; maybe TRBD1 (6 bases). V was trimmed by 3 bases and J by 2 bases, leaving 12 bases between them. Germline V gene data show CDR1 as LGHNA and CDR2 as YSLEER. The CDR3 is 15 amino acids.